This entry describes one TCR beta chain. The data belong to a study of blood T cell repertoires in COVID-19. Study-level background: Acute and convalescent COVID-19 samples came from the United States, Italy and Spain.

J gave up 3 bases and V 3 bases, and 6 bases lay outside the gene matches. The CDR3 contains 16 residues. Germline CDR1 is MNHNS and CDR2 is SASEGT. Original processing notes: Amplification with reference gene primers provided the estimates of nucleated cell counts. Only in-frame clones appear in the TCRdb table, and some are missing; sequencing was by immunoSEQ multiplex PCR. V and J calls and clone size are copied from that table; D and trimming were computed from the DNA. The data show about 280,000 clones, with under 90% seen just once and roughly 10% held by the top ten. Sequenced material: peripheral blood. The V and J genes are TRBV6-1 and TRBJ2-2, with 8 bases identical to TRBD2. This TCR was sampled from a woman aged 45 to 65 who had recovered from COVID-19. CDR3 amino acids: CASSESGTRHTGELFF. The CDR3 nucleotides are TGTGCCAGCAGTGAGTCCGGGACTAGGCACACCGGGGAGCTGTTTTTT.